Sequencing of this T cell receptor (beta chain) was carried out in a study of cytomegalovirus exposure and HLA in healthy donors. V dropped 5 bases and J dropped 6; count of bases not matched to a gene: 10. The CDR3 runs 15 residues. CDR1 is MNHEY and CDR2 is SVGAGI in the germline V gene. Here immunoSEQ multiplex PCR was the method, and the copy in TCRdb shows in-frame clones only, minus some. This sample yields about 120,000 clones, of which approximately 92% are seen a single time; around 1.1% belongs to the top ten. This TCR was sampled from a woman aged 18-35 years in good health and CMV-seronegative. Sample: PBMCs. This chain links TRBV6-5 with TRBJ2-1, with TRBD2 matching over 7 bases. The CDR3 sequence is CASSPGDGTINEQFF. DNA for the CDR3: TGTGCCAGCAGTCCAGGAGATGGGACTATCAATGAGCAGTTCTTC.